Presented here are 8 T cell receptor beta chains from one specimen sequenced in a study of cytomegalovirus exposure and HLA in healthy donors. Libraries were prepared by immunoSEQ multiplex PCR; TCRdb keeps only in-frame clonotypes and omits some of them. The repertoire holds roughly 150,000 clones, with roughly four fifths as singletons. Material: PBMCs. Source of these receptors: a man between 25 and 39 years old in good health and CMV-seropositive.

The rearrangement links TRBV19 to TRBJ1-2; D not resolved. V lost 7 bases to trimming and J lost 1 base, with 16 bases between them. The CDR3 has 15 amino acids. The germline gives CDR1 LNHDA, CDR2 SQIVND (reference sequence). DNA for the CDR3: TGTGCCAGTAACGCCAAAGGTAGCTTTAACTATGGCTACACCTTC. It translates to CASNAKGSFNYGYTF. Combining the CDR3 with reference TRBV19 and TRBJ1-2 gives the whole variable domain DGGITQSPKYLFRKEGQNVTLSCEQNLNHDAMYWYRQDPGQGLRLIYYSQIVNDFQKGDIAEGYSVSREKKESFPLTVTSAQKNPTAFYLCASNAKGSFNYGYTFGSGTRLTVV.

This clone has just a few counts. The CDR3 sequence is CASSLAPDYGYTF. As DNA, the CDR3 is TGTGCCAGCAGCTTGGCCCCCGACTATGGCTACACCTTC. The chain has TRBV5-8 and TRBJ1-2; D remains unclear. V lost 0 bases to trimming and J lost 3 bases, with 6 bases between them. This CDR3 is 13 amino acids long. Germline CDR1 and CDR2: SGHTS and YDEGEE.

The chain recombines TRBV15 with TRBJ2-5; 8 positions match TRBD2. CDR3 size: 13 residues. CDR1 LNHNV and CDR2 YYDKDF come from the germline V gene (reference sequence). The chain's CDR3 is CAYGSAGGQTQYF. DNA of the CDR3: TGTGCTTATGGAAGCGCGGGAGGACAGACCCAGTACTTC.

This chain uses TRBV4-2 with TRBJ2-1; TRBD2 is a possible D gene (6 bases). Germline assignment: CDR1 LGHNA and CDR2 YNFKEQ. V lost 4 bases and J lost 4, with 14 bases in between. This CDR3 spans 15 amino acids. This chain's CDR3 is CASSLLSGRYNEQFF. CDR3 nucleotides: TGTGCCAGCAGCCTCTTATCAGGGAGGTACAATGAGCAGTTCTTC.

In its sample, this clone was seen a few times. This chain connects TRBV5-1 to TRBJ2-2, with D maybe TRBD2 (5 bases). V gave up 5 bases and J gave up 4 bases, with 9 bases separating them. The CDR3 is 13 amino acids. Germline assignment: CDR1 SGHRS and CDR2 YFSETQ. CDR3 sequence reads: CASRRDPTGELFF. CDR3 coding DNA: TGCGCCAGCAGACGGGATCCCACCGGGGAGCTGTTTTTT.

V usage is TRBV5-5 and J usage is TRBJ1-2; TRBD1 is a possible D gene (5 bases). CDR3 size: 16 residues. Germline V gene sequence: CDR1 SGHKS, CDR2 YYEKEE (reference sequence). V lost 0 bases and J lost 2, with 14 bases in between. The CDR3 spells CASSLGADRTNYGYTF. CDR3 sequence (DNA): TGTGCCAGCAGCTTGGGTGCCGACAGAACCAACTATGGCTACACCTTC.

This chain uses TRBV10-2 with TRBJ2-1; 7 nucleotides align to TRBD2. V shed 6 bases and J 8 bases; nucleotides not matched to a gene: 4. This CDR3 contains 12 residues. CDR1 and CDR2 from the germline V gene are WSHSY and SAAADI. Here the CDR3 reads CASRLTSDEQFF. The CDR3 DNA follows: TGCGCCAGCAGGCTAACTAGCGATGAGCAGTTCTTC.

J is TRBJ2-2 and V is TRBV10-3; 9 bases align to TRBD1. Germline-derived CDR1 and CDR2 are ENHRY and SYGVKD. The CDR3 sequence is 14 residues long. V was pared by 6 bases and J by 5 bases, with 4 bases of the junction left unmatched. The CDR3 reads CAIRQQGATGELFF. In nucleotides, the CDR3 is TGTGCCATCAGACAACAGGGGGCAACCGGGGAGCTGTTTTTT.